The entry below gives a single TCR beta chain sequence along with its context. Its target is unknown. The entry originates in a study of cytotoxic CD8 clonotypes in ibrutinib-treated CLL. About the study: Researchers reported ten to twelve relapsed/refractory and over 14 treatment-naive patients, 17 of them IGHV unmutated. Partial responses totalled approximately 24 and complete responses 2; after median 68 months, about 15 remained remitted and approximately twelve progressed.

V was clipped by 4 bases and J by 5 bases, with 12 bases between them. The germline V gene encodes CDR1 MNHEY and CDR2 SMNVEV (reference sequence). There are 14 residues in the CDR3. TCRdb keeps only in-frame clones here, not all; method: immunoSEQ multiplex PCR. The table includes more than 200,000 clones, 70% detected once. Study-wide points: At progression, clonality fell back toward baseline after rising at ibrutinib response. Patients showed higher baseline clonality than age-matched healthy donors, and it tracked circulating CD8+ T-cell counts.

Sequences were derived from PBMCs, sampled after 24 months of ibrutinib treatment. The rearrangement uses TRBV27 and TRBJ1-5; no clear D gene. The TCR originated in a human donor with chronic lymphocytic leukemia. CDR3 sequence reads: CASSSAGGHQPQHF. CDR3 nucleotide sequence: TGTGCCAGCAGTTCCGCGGGAGGTCATCAGCCCCAGCATTTT.